These 25 T cell receptor beta chains originate from one sample sequenced in a study of blood T cell repertoires in COVID-19. Only in-frame clones appear in the TCRdb table, and some are missing; sequencing was by immunoSEQ multiplex PCR. The sample includes a few hundred thousand clones, 84% seen only once; the top ten take approximately 7.3%. Sequenced: PBMCs or T cells enriched from blood (not recorded which). These receptors originate from a woman between 40 and 55 years old who had recovered from COVID-19.

The CDR3 loop is CASSQRTTGGRNTEAFF. The CDR3 DNA is TGTGCCAGCAGCCAACGAACGACAGGCGGTAGGAACACTGAAGCTTTCTTT. The gene calls are TRBV3-1 (or the pseudogene TRBV3-2) and TRBJ1-1; D is perhaps TRBD1 (6 bases). The germline gives CDR1 LGHDT, CDR2 YNNKEL (reference sequence). V lost 2 bases and J 1 base, leaving 17 bases between the germline ends. This CDR3 is 17 amino acids long.

The chain has TRBV5-8 and TRBJ1-2; maybe TRBD1 (6 bases). Germline V gives CDR1 SGHTS, CDR2 YDEGEE. The CDR3 extends over 14 amino acids. V lost 4 bases and J 7 bases, leaving 17 bases between the germline ends. The CDR3 protein is CASSPLQGASGYTF. The DNA for the CDR3 is TGTGCCAGCAGCCCCCTACAGGGAGCAAGTGGCTACACCTTC.

J is TRBJ1-2 and V is TRBV3-1 (or the pseudogene TRBV3-2), with TRBD1 matching over 8 bases. This CDR3 spans 13 amino acids. The J segment lost 9 bases and the V segment lost 3 bases, leaving 6 bases of the junction unmatched. Germline CDR1 LGHDT, CDR2 YNNKEL (reference sequence). CDR3 residues: CASSQSTGDSYTF. In nucleotides, the CDR3 is TGTGCCAGCAGCCAGTCGACAGGGGACAGCTACACCTTC.

The chain uses TRBV28 and TRBJ2-1, with TRBD2 matching over 8 bases. J gave up 0 bases and V 5 bases, and 12 bases lay outside the gene matches. In germline, CDR1 is MDHEN, CDR2 SYDVKM. The CDR3 has 18 amino acids. The CDR3 spells CASSRFPLAGRSYNEQFF. In DNA, the CDR3 is TGTGCCAGCAGTCGCTTCCCCCTAGCGGGCCGCTCCTACAATGAGCAGTTCTTC.

V gene TRBV6-5 combines with J gene TRBJ1-2; TRBD1 aligns across 7 bases. Germline V gene sequence: CDR1 MNHEY, CDR2 SVGAGI. The CDR3 is 15 amino acids. The V segment lost 2 bases and the J segment 0 bases; nucleotides outside the gene matches: 3. The CDR3: CASSYRGTANYGYTF. CDR3 in DNA: TGTGCCAGCAGTTACCGTGGGACAGCTAACTATGGCTACACCTTC.

The count of this clone is one. The chain is built from TRBV5-1 and TRBJ1-4, with D possibly being TRBD1 (6 bases). Germline CDR1 is SGHRS and CDR2 is YFSETQ. The V gene lost 2 bases and the J gene lost 8 bases, with 16 bases spanning the gap. The CDR3 totals 15 residues. Here the CDR3 DNA reads TGCGCCAGCAGCTTTTCAGGGGTGGTTGGCGAAAAACTGTTTTTT. This encodes CASSFSGVVGEKLFF. Complete variable domain (other parts from reference TRBV5-1 and TRBJ1-4): KAGVTQTPRYLIKTRGQQVTLSCSPISGHRSVSWYQQTPGQGLQFLFEYFSETQRNKGNFPGRFSGRQFSNSRSEMNVSTLELGDSALYLCASSFSGVVGEKLFFGSGTQLSVL.

The chain recombines TRBV2 with TRBJ1-2; D might be TRBD1 (5 bases). Germline V gives CDR1 SNHLY, CDR2 FYNNEI. Deletions cut 4 bases from V and 2 bases from J, with 23 bases between. The CDR3 sequence is 18 residues long. CDR3 protein: CASSAPWTNVSPNYGYTF. CDR3 bases: TGTGCCAGCAGTGCCCCGTGGACAAACGTTTCCCCGAACTATGGCTACACCTTC. The full variable domain, with the rest looked up from reference TRBV2 and TRBJ1-2, is EPEVTQTPSHQVTQMGQEVILRCVPISNHLYFYWYRQILGQKVEFLVSFYNNEISEKSEIFDDQFSVERPDGSNFTLKIRSTKLEDSAMYFCASSAPWTNVSPNYGYTFGSGTRLTVV.

The chain has TRBV30 and TRBJ2-3; D unclear. The CDR3 is made up of 19 amino acids. Between the trimmed V and J ends, which lost 0 bases and 0 bases, there was a span of 22 bases. CDR1 and CDR2 from the germline V gene are GTSNPN and SVGIG (reference sequence). The CDR3 nucleotides are TGTGCCTGGAGTGTGTCCTACCTGGTGGTCCCAACTAGCACAGATACGCAGTATTTT. Translated, it gives CAWSVSYLVVPTSTDTQYF.

This sequence joins TRBV5-6 and TRBJ2-5, with 16 bases identical to TRBD2. V was pared by 4 bases and J by 2 bases, with 8 bases of the junction left unmatched. Looked up from germline, CDR1 is SGHDT and CDR2 is YYEEEE. This CDR3 is 18 amino acids long. CDR3 nucleotides: TGTGCCAGCAGCATGGGGACTAGCGGGAGGGCCTGGCAAGAGACCCAGTACTTC. It is translated as CASSMGTSGRAWQETQYF.

The chain uses TRBV12-5 and TRBJ1-1; D call uncertain. CDR1 is LGHNT and CDR2 is FRNRAP in the germline V gene. V lost 6 bases to trimming and J lost 2 bases, with 10 bases between them. The CDR3 covers 13 residues. The CDR3 loop is CASGNSGNTEAFF. CDR3 sequence (DNA): TGTGCTAGTGGAAATAGCGGCAACACTGAAGCTTTCTTT.

The chain links TRBV19 to TRBJ2-5, with 11 bases that match TRBD1. This CDR3 spans 15 amino acids. Trimming at V came to 3 bases and at J to 3 bases, leaving 3 bases not matched to a gene. Germline V lookup: CDR1 LNHDA, CDR2 SQIVND (reference sequence). The CDR3 region has the DNA TGTGCCAGTAGTATGTTGGGACAGGGGGAAGAGACCCAGTACTTC. This sequence encodes CASSMLGQGEETQYF. The variable domain in full, with the rest retrieved from reference TRBV19 and TRBJ2-5, is DGGITQSPKYLFRKEGQNVTLSCEQNLNHDAMYWYRQDPGQGLRLIYYSQIVNDFQKGDIAEGYSVSREKKESFPLTVTSAQKNPTAFYLCASSMLGQGEETQYFGPGTRLLVL.

The CDR3 bases are TGCGCCAGCAGCCAAGGGCTCTACAATGAGCAGTTCTTC. Translated, it gives CASSQGLYNEQFF. The chain combines TRBV4-3 with TRBJ2-1; D unclear. Germline V gene data show CDR1 as LGHNA and CDR2 as YSLEER. The V end was cut by 1 base, the J end by 3 bases, with 4 bases between. This CDR3 is built from 13 residues.

The rearrangement uses TRBV7-9 and TRBJ2-7; D perhaps matches TRBD2 (5 bases). Germline V lookup: CDR1 SEHNR, CDR2 FQNEAQ (reference sequence). CDR3 length equals 13 residues. The ends were cut back, 5 bases at V and 3 bases at J, with 11 bases in the middle. The CDR3 DNA is TGTGCCAGCAGCCCCTGGACTGGCTACGAGCAGTACTTC. Amino acid sequence: CASSPWTGYEQYF.

The chain is built from TRBV20-1 and TRBJ1-4; 7 bases line up with TRBD1. After removal of 3 bases from V and 8 bases from J, the junction contained 9 bases not matched to a gene. CDR3 length: 14 amino acids. CDR1 DFQATT and CDR2 SNEGSKA come from the germline V gene (reference sequence). CDR3 nucleotide sequence: TGCAGTGCTAGTGGGACCGGGACAGACGAAAAACTGTTTTTT. Its protein is CSASGTGTDEKLFF.

The CDR3 coding sequence is TGTGCCAGCAGCCAAGATCTGTCAGGGGACGACTATGGCTACACCTTC. Translation gives CASSQDLSGDDYGYTF. This chain links TRBV3-1 (or the pseudogene TRBV3-2) with TRBJ1-2, with D tentatively TRBD1 (6 bases). The CDR3 runs 16 residues. V was cut by 0 bases and J by 3 bases, with 14 bases left in between. Germline loops: CDR1 LGHDT, CDR2 YNNKEL (reference sequence).

The chain couples TRBV7-8 to TRBJ1-1, with D maybe TRBD1 (6 bases). V was trimmed by 5 bases and J by 5 bases, leaving 15 bases between them. The germline V gene encodes CDR1 SGHVS and CDR2 FQNEAQ. CDR3 length: 14 residues. CDR3: CASSRVRGATEAFF. CDR3 in DNA: TGTGCCAGCAGCCGCGTCAGGGGAGCAACTGAAGCTTTCTTT.

The CDR3: CASSPGTGDRYEQYF. The CDR3 DNA is TGTGCCAGCAGCCCTGGGACAGGGGATAGGTACGAGCAGTACTTC. The gene calls are TRBV9 and TRBJ2-7; 10 bases align to TRBD1. Losses at the gene ends were 4 bases for V and 4 bases for J; bases not matched to a gene: 8. The CDR3 runs 15 residues. Germline V gives CDR1 SGDLS, CDR2 YYNGEE.

The V gene is TRBV29-1, the J gene TRBJ1-1; the D is unclear. The CDR3 runs to 13 residues. Germline lookup yields CDR1 SQVTM and CDR2 ANQGSEA. V shed 4 bases and J shed 0 bases, with 9 bases lying between them. The CDR3 sequence is CSVVTQMNTEAFF. Here the CDR3 DNA reads TGCAGCGTTGTAACGCAGATGAACACTGAAGCTTTCTTT.

This sequence joins TRBV5-4 and TRBJ2-1, with 11 nucleotides matching TRBD2. This CDR3 spans 15 amino acids. V gave up 4 bases and J gave up 6 bases; unmatched junction bases: 6. The germline V gene encodes CDR1 SGHNT and CDR2 YYREEE (reference sequence). The CDR3 nucleotides read TGTGCCAGCAGCCTAACTAGCGGGAGTGTCAATGAGCAGTTCTTC. This translates into CASSLTSGSVNEQFF.

Here the CDR3 DNA reads TGTGCCAGCAGCTTAACTGGCGGCCACACAGATACGCAGTATTTT. Amino acids: CASSLTGGHTDTQYF. This chain joins TRBV7-3 and TRBJ2-3; no firm D call. Trimming left V 0 bases short and J 2 bases short, with 9 bases between. The CDR3 covers 15 residues. Per the germline V gene, CDR1 is SGHTA and CDR2 is FQGTGA.

The rearrangement links TRBV2 to TRBJ1-5; TRBD1 matches at 9 bases. Germline CDR1 reads SNHLY; CDR2 reads FYNNEI. CDR3 size: 14 residues. The ends lost 6 bases at V and 4 bases at J; junction bases unmatched: 4. CDR3 residues: CASSDRGMNQPQHF. The CDR3 DNA follows: TGTGCCAGCAGCGACAGGGGGATGAATCAGCCCCAGCATTTT. The full variable domain, rest sourced from reference TRBV2 and TRBJ1-5, is EPEVTQTPSHQVTQMGQEVILRCVPISNHLYFYWYRQILGQKVEFLVSFYNNEISEKSEIFDDQFSVERPDGSNFTLKIRSTKLEDSAMYFCASSDRGMNQPQHFGDGTRLSIL.

The genes are TRBV15 and TRBJ2-7, with TRBD1 identical over 8 bases. The CDR3 length is 16 residues. V gave up 0 bases and J gave up 4 bases; unmatched junction bases: 8. Germline loops: CDR1 LNHNV, CDR2 YYDKDF (reference sequence). CDR3 amino acids: CATSRELAGGPYEQYF. The CDR3, as DNA: TGTGCCACCAGCAGAGAGTTGGCAGGGGGCCCTTACGAGCAGTACTTC.

CDR3: CASSSAEQGYYGYTF. Written as DNA, the CDR3 is TGTGCCAGCAGTTCCGCCGAACAGGGCTACTATGGCTACACCTTC. V usage is TRBV27 and J usage is TRBJ1-2, with a weak D call TRBD1 (6 bases). This CDR3 contains 15 residues. Germline-derived CDR1 and CDR2 are MNHEY and SMNVEV (reference sequence). V was shortened by 4 bases and J by 3 bases, with 15 bases between the two germline ends.

V is TRBV5-1 and J is TRBJ2-1, with 7 bases lining up with TRBD1. Germline V gene lookup returns CDR1 SGHRS and CDR2 YFSETQ. The CDR3 consists of 15 residues. V was pared by 3 bases and J by 10 bases, with 13 bases of the junction left unmatched. The CDR3 is CASSWGQIPPREQFF. Here the CDR3 DNA reads TGCGCCAGCAGCTGGGGACAGATCCCTCCAAGGGAGCAGTTCTTC.

The J gene is TRBJ2-3, the V gene TRBV25-1; 8 bases are shared with TRBD1. V was clipped by 6 bases and J by 2 bases; unmatched bases: 16. The CDR3 is 18 amino acids. Germline V gives CDR1 MGHDK, CDR2 SYGVNS. The CDR3 nucleotides are TGTGCCAGCAGCGGGACAGGTAGTTTCCAAGGCTACACAGATACGCAGTATTTT. It translates to CASSGTGSFQGYTDTQYF.